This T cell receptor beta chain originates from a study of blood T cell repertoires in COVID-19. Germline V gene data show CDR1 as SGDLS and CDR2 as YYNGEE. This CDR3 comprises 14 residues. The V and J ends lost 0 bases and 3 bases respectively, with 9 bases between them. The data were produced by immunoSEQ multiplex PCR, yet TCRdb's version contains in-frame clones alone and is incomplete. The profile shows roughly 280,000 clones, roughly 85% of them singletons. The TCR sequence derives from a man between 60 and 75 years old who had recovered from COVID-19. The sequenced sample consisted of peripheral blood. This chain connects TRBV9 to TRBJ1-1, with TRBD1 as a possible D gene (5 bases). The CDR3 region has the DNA TGTGCCAGCAGCGTAGAGCGGGACCACACTGAAGCTTTCTTT. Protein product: CASSVERDHTEAFF.